This T cell receptor beta chain came from a study of T cell responses to AZD1222 COVID-19 vaccine. The overall study: Second-dose groups at about 4 or about 12 weeks were pooled. Whole-study results and caveats: Mostly white British, mostly female donors; authors suggested clonal diversity may be underestimated. Only 6 or 7 people who got AZD1222 tested seropositive at baseline. Elevations in Spike-specific TCR breadth and depth followed administration of two AZD1222 doses.

Germline loops: CDR1 MDHEN, CDR2 SYDVKM. The J segment lost 0 bases and the V segment lost 4 bases, leaving 6 bases of the junction unmatched. The CDR3 is 15 amino acids. About this clone itself: What it binds is unknown.

This table comes from immunoSEQ multiplex PCR, and its TCRdb copy is limited to in-frame clones, with some not included. The table has fewer than 110,000 clones, approximately 84% seen once; the top ten hold more than 15%. V usage is TRBV28 and J usage is TRBJ2-7; 7 bases fit TRBD1. The sample consisted of peripheral blood, taken on day 0 of AZD1222 vaccination. This clonotype was sampled from an adult in good health. CDR3 loop: CASSSSGTDSYEQYF. CDR3 DNA sequence: TGTGCCAGCAGTTCGTCCGGGACAGACTCCTACGAGCAGTACTTC.